These T cell receptor beta chains were read from a single sample in a study of T cells in localized non-small cell lung cancer. Profiling relied on immunoSEQ multiplex PCR, and the TCRdb table lists in-frame clones only, not all of them. Among around 100,000 clones, roughly 87% were seen once, and the ten largest hold 15%. This material consisted of peripheral blood, taken before any cancer treatment. The source is a man aged 35 to 70 with stage I squamous cell lung carcinoma. CDR3s include the opening cysteine and the closing phenylalanine or tryptophan. Each record gives: V gene, J gene, CDR3 length, CDR3 protein.

>TRBV7-2|TRBJ1-1|13
CASSLGTGGQAFF
>TRBV11-3|TRBJ2-7|15
CASSLGSGGEDEQYF
>TRBV25-1|TRBJ2-7|14
CASSDARTLSEQYF
>TRBV27|TRBJ1-3|16
CASSLFEPRSGNTIYF
>TRBV9|TRBJ1-1|14
CASSVDPHQPEAFF
>TRBV4-1|TRBJ2-3|17
CASSQVPRTGSTDTQYF
>TRBV19|TRBJ2-3|17
CASTNAPGSGRADTQYF
>TRBV18|TRBJ1-5|17
CASSPPGGARSNQPQHF
>TRBV28|TRBJ2-7|15
CASSGMGQGYYEQYF
>TRBV5-6|TRBJ2-1|15
CASSLRGNSPNEQFF
>TRBV6-1|TRBJ1-2|12
CASSEAEYGYTF
>TRBV5-1|TRBJ1-1|15
CASSLVGALSTEAFF
>TRBV13|TRBJ1-3|15
CASSSYRNSGNTIYF
>TRBV20-1|TRBJ2-7|11
CSAPLGEGEYF
>TRBV7-9|TRBJ1-6|17
CASSSGQGDSYNSPLHF
>TRBV5-1|TRBJ2-3|16
CASSGLGGTSTDTQYF
>TRBV7-6|TRBJ1-5|14
CASSLGDRGQPQHF
>TRBV2|TRBJ1-2|15
CASRLGQGPYGGYTF
>TRBV15|TRBJ1-6|16
CATSREKGLRRSPLHF
>TRBV7-9|TRBJ2-7|14
CASSPWAGAYEQYF